This paragraph reports one T cell receptor (beta chain). This clone's antigen is unknown. The sample holds no much larger clone one base away, and base qualities are not on file. The record originates from a study of patients and donors after allogeneic stem cell transplantation (TCRdb year 2020). Library construction relied on RT-PCR. The run used a NextSeq 550. TCRdb trimmed public reads at Q25 via fastp, called clones via MiXCR and kept in-frame beta chains. CDR3 protein duplicates are merged, each entry listing the most common genes and DNA. The sample contains under 200,000 distinct CDR3 sequences, roughly 31% of them found a single time. Approximately 3.5% of the sample lies in the top ten. The germline V gene provides CDR1 SGDLS and CDR2 YYNGEE. From the cysteine through the phenylalanine, the CDR3 covers 15 amino acids. Solely the CDR3 DNA is kept, with 45 bases framed from the first base. Here V drops 2 bases and J drops 2 bases, and the junction holds 2 bases not matched to any gene.

This receptor was obtained from a human donor who was either an allogeneic HSCT recipient or a stem cell or donor lymphocyte infusion donor (not recorded which). It is not recorded whose cells these are; they may come from a transplant donor. The V gene is TRBV9 and the J gene is TRBJ2-1, with 9 bases matching TRBD2. What was sequenced was blood, either unsorted or a sorted T cell fraction (not recorded which). The DNA is TGTGCCAGCAGCGTTGGCGGGAGGGCCTACAATGAGCAGTTCTTC. It specifies CASSVGGRAYNEQFF.